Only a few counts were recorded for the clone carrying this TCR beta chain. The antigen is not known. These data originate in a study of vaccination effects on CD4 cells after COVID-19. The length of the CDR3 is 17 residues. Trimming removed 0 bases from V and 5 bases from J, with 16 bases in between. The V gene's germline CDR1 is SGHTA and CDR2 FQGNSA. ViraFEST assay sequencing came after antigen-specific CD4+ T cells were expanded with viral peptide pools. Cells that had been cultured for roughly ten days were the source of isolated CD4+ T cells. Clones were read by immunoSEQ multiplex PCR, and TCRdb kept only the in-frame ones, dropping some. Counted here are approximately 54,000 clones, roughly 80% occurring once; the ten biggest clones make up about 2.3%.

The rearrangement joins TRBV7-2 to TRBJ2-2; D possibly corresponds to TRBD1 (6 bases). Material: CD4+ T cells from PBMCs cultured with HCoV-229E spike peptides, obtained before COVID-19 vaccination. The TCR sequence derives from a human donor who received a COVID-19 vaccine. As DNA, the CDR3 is TGTGCCAGCAGCTTAGCGTTTGCGACAGGAAAGACCGGGGAGCTGTTTTTT. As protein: CASSLAFATGKTGELFF.